This T cell receptor (beta chain) was observed in a study of blood T cell repertoires in COVID-19. Study context: The origin of the acute and convalescent COVID-19 samples was the United States, Italy and Spain. PBMCs, B-cell-depleted T cells, or T cells provided the cDNA or gDNA that made up the material.

Germline values: CDR1 SGHDT, CDR2 YYEEEE. V was clipped by 6 bases and J by 6 bases, with 19 bases between them. The CDR3 consists of 14 residues. Original data processing: It was from reference gene primer amplification that nucleated cell counts were estimated. The protocol was immunoSEQ multiplex PCR, while the TCRdb copy is restricted to in-frame clones and leaves out a portion. The DNA gave D and trimming, while V, J and clone size come from that table. The sample holds about 48,000 clones; approximately 89% are singletons and the top ten take roughly a quarter. The sequence derives from an elderly woman with acute or convalescent COVID-19. The chain is built from TRBV5-6 and TRBJ2-7; a possible D gene is TRBD2 (6 bases). The sequenced material came from peripheral blood. The chain's CDR3 is CASTPRRGRVEQYV. The CDR3 nucleotides are TGTGCCAGCACGCCCAGGAGGGGAAGAGTCGAGCAGTACGTC.